The 32 T cell receptor beta chains below were found in one sample sequenced in a study of human T cells and chemical hapten exposure. The time point here: patch test 3, about 24 weeks after DPC sensitization. The treatment is: therapeutic diphenylcyclopropenone sensitization with weekly scalp DPC. TCRdb reprocessed the RACE reads with MiXCR, giving one entry per CDR3 protein. The sample shows 95,000 to 150,000 distinct CDR3 sequences, roughly 10% of them seen only once. This specimen was whole blood, taken in connection with sensitization to the hapten diphenylcyclopropenone (DPC). The receptors originated from a woman between 50 and 59 years old with alopecia areata. Some clones in this sample may be carry-over from other donors' samples.

A few counts support this clonotype. The chain uses TRBV20-1 and TRBJ2-6; D is possibly TRBD1 or TRBD2 (5 bases each). Germline V gene sequence: CDR1 DFQATT, CDR2 SNEGSKA (reference sequence). The CDR3 spans 17 residues. V shed 3 bases and J shed 3 bases, with 18 bases lying between them. The CDR3 DNA reads TGCAGTGCTAGGGCCCTAGGGACGGAATTTGGGGCCAACGTCCTGACTTTC. It encodes CSARALGTEFGANVLTF.

The rearrangement joins TRBV9 to TRBJ2-1; 8 positions agree with TRBD1. The junction had 5 bases not matched to a gene; V was cut back by 3 bases and J by 3 bases. The CDR3 loop spans 15 amino acids. Germline CDR1 SGDLS, CDR2 YYNGEE. Here the CDR3 DNA reads TGTGCCAGCAGCGCCAGAGGACAGGGCTACAATGAGCAGTTCTTC. This translates into CASSARGQGYNEQFF.

This chain joins TRBV29-1 and TRBJ2-5; weak D call: TRBD2 (6 bases). CDR3 length: 15 amino acids. CDR1 is SQVTM and CDR2 is ANQGSEA in the germline V gene. V shed 3 bases and J shed 3 bases, with 17 bases lying between them. CDR3 sequence: CSVEEGPGRKETQYF. CDR3 DNA sequence: TGCAGCGTTGAGGAGGGGCCGGGACGCAAAGAGACCCAGTACTTC.

The genes are TRBV2 and TRBJ2-3; no definite D call. The CDR3 extends over 15 amino acids. CDR1 is SNHLY and CDR2 is FYNNEI in the germline V gene. V lost 7 bases to trimming and J lost 0 bases, with 14 bases between them. The chain's CDR3 is CASIKVEDSTDTQYF. CDR3 nucleotides: TGTGCCAGCATCAAAGTTGAGGACAGCACAGATACGCAGTATTTT.

This clonotype showed up many times. V is TRBV6-6 and J is TRBJ2-1; 7 bases match TRBD1. J lost 8 bases, V lost 9 bases, and 4 bases had no gene match. There are 11 residues in the CDR3. Germline V CDR1 and CDR2: MNHNY, SVGAGI (reference sequence). The CDR3 loop is CASPQGDEQFF. The CDR3 region has the DNA TGTGCCAGTCCCCAGGGGGATGAGCAGTTCTTC.

The genes are TRBV9 and TRBJ2-7; 9 bases agree with TRBD1. V shed 3 bases and J 6 bases; nucleotides not matched to a gene: 7. From germline, CDR1 is SGDLS and CDR2 YYNGEE. This CDR3 contains 14 residues. The CDR3 spells CASSAGTGYLEQYF. Here the CDR3 DNA reads TGTGCCAGCAGCGCCGGGACAGGGTATCTCGAGCAGTACTTC. Looking up the rest from reference TRBV9 and TRBJ2-7 gives the full variable domain: DSGVTQTPKHLITATGQRVTLRCSPRSGDLSVYWYQQSLDQGLQFLIQYYNGEERAKGNILERFSAQQFPDLHSELNLSSLELGDSALYFCASSAGTGYLEQYFGPGTRLTVT.

This clonotype was detected a few times. This chain uses TRBV25-1 with TRBJ2-1, with TRBD2 matching 8 bases. Germline lookup yields CDR1 MGHDK and CDR2 SYGVNS. The CDR3 contains 10 residues. This CDR3 is CSTGGDEQFF. CDR3 bases: TGTAGTACGGGAGGGGATGAGCAGTTCTTC.

This clonotype came up many times. The chain combines TRBV18 with TRBJ2-4; D might be TRBD2 (6 bases). Trimming took off 2 bases at V and 7 bases at J, with 15 bases between the two ends. This CDR3 is built from 15 residues. Germline CDR1 is KGHSH and CDR2 is LQKENI. The CDR3 region has the DNA TGTGCCAGCTCACCAACCGGAACAGGAGGGAACATTCAGTACTTC. Protein: CASSPTGTGGNIQYF.

This clonotype was observed once. A much larger clone sits a single nucleotide away, making a read error possible. CDR3 nucleotide sequence: TGTGACAGCAGGTTGGGCCCCTCCAATCAGCCCCAGCATTTT. It encodes CDSRLGPSNQPQHF. This chain links TRBV2 with TRBJ1-5; D is uncertain. The length of the CDR3 is 14 residues. CDR1 is SNHLY and CDR2 is FYNNEI in the germline V gene.

The V call is TRBV7-6, the J call TRBJ1-4; tentatively, D is TRBD1 (5 bases). The CDR3 has 18 residues. The V gene's germline CDR1 is SGHVS and CDR2 FNYEAQ. Trimming took off 5 bases at V and 0 bases at J, with 19 bases between the two ends. CDR3 amino acids: CASSHHLWDGSTNEKLFF. CDR3 nucleotides: TGTGCCAGCAGCCACCACCTTTGGGACGGCTCAACTAATGAAAAACTGTTTTTT.

The chain combines TRBV20-1 with TRBJ2-5; maybe TRBD1 (5 bases). Between the trimmed V and J ends, which lost 6 bases and 1 base, there was a span of 9 bases. Germline assignment: CDR1 DFQATT and CDR2 SNEGSKA (reference sequence). CDR3 length: 12 residues. As DNA, the CDR3 is TGCAGTGCGTGGGGCGCCCAAGAGACCCAGTACTTC. This translates into CSAWGAQETQYF.

This clonotype has a handful of counts. V usage is TRBV5-1 and J usage is TRBJ2-3; D not resolved. V lost 3 bases, J lost 6 bases, and 8 bases lay in between. CDR3 length: 12 residues. Germline V gene sequence: CDR1 SGHRS, CDR2 YFSETQ. The CDR3 nucleotides are TGCGCCAGCAGCTGGAGCGAGGATACGCAGTATTTT. Translating it yields CASSWSEDTQYF.

The chain couples TRBV10-3 to TRBJ1-6; perhaps TRBD1 as D (6 bases). The CDR3 is made up of 15 amino acids. The germline CDR1 and CDR2 sequences are ENHRY and SYGVKD. V lost 3 bases and J 8 bases, leaving 14 bases between the germline ends. The CDR3 loop is CAISDTGRDHSPLHF. CDR3 bases: TGTGCCATCAGTGATACAGGGAGGGATCATTCACCCCTCCACTTT.

This clonotype has a handful of counts. The rearrangement uses TRBV6-6 and TRBJ1-5; D call uncertain. CDR1 is MNHNY and CDR2 is SVGAGI in the germline V gene (reference sequence). Trimming took off 2 bases at V and 4 bases at J, with 9 bases between the two ends. This CDR3 comprises 14 residues. In DNA, the CDR3 is TGTGCCAGCAGTTACATGGAACCAAATCAGCCCCAGCATTTT. Its protein product is CASSYMEPNQPQHF.

The chain couples TRBV29-1 to TRBJ2-2; maybe TRBD1 (5 bases). The CDR3 contains 15 residues. The ends were cut back, 0 bases at V and 0 bases at J, with 8 bases in the middle. Germline CDR1 and CDR2: SQVTM and ANQGSEA. The CDR3 here is CSVEEGRANTGELFF. In nucleotides, the CDR3 is TGCAGCGTTGAAGAGGGCAGGGCGAACACCGGGGAGCTGTTTTTT.

This clonotype was counted at least ten times. This chain connects TRBV6-1 to TRBJ1-5; tentatively, D is TRBD1 (6 bases). Germline CDR1 reads MNHNS; CDR2 reads SASEGT. V was clipped by 2 bases and J by 4 bases, with 12 bases between them. The CDR3 consists of 15 residues. The CDR3 nucleotides read TGTGCCAGCAGTGAAAGGGGAACAGGGAATCAGCCCCAGCATTTT. It is translated as CASSERGTGNQPQHF.

This clonotype turned up a few times. This rearrangement joins TRBV28 to TRBJ2-7; D may be TRBD1 (6 bases). The CDR3 runs to 14 residues. CDR1 and CDR2 from the germline V gene are MDHEN and SYDVKM. Deletions cut 8 bases from V and 3 bases from J, with 17 bases between. Here the CDR3 reads CASLKQGMGYEQYF. In nucleotides, the CDR3 is TGTGCCAGCCTCAAACAGGGTATGGGCTACGAGCAGTACTTC.

The chain uses TRBV2 and TRBJ1-2; maybe TRBD1 (6 bases). Trimming cost V 3 bases and J 3 bases, with 8 bases left between them. CDR1 SNHLY and CDR2 FYNNEI come from the germline V gene. The CDR3 has 13 residues. CDR3 nucleotides: TGTGCCAGCAGTGAGGGACAAGACTATGGCTACACCTTC. It yields the protein CASSEGQDYGYTF.

The chain combines TRBV2 with TRBJ1-5; 7 bases fit TRBD1. In germline, CDR1 is SNHLY, CDR2 FYNNEI. V trimming: 8 bases; J trimming: 2 bases; junction bases outside the gene matches: 6. CDR3 length: 14 amino acids. CDR3 nucleotides: TGTGCCAGCTCTTTTACAGGGGGCAATCAGCCCCAGCATTTT. It specifies CASSFTGGNQPQHF.

This clonotype was counted between two and nine times. The V call is TRBV10-3, the J call TRBJ2-1, with D maybe TRBD1 (6 bases). The CDR3 length is 15 residues. CDR1 ENHRY and CDR2 SYGVKD come from the germline V gene. V lost 3 bases and J lost 8, with 17 bases in between. The CDR3 nucleotides read TGTGCCATCAGTGAATTACAGGGCGGTTTCGATGAGCAGTTCTTC. Amino acids: CAISELQGGFDEQFF.

The chain is built from TRBV29-1 and TRBJ1-3, with 7 bases fitting TRBD1. J lost 4 bases, V lost 5 bases, and 8 bases had no gene match. The CDR3 sequence is 14 residues long. Germline V gene sequence: CDR1 SQVTM, CDR2 ANQGSEA. DNA for the CDR3: TGCAGCGTTCTCTTCCCGGGACAGGGAAACACCATATATTTT. Translating it yields CSVLFPGQGNTIYF.

This clonotype was recorded a few times. CDR3 sequence reads: CASSLLAGGDSYNEQFF. For the CDR3, the DNA is TGTGCCAGCAGTTTGTTGGCGGGAGGGGACTCCTACAATGAGCAGTTCTTC. V and J are TRBV12-3 or TRBV12-4 and TRBJ2-1; 9 nucleotides line up with TRBD2. V lost 3 bases and J lost 0; bases outside the gene matches: 6. The length of the CDR3 is 17 residues.

This clonotype was detected many times. The CDR3, as DNA: TGTGCCAGCAGTCTCTACCGGACAGAAGAGCAGTACTTC. As protein: CASSLYRTEEQYF. The rearrangement uses TRBV2 and TRBJ2-7, with D maybe TRBD1 (6 bases). The V end lost 5 bases, the J end lost 7 bases, and 15 bases lay between the germline ends. CDR3 length: 13 residues. CDR1 is SNHLY and CDR2 is FYNNEI in the germline V gene.

This chain links TRBV6-8 with TRBJ2-1; either TRBD1 or TRBD2 may fit D (5 bases each). V was clipped by 4 bases and J by 4 bases, with 14 bases between them. The germline gives CDR1 MNHGY, CDR2 SAAAGT. There are 15 residues in the CDR3. The CDR3, as DNA: TGTGCCAGCAGTTCTGAGAGGGGAAGGTACAATGAGCAGTTCTTC. This codes for CASSSERGRYNEQFF.

This clonotype was observed many times. The rearrangement uses TRBV24-1 and TRBJ2-2, with TRBD2 identical over 7 bases. CDR1 and CDR2 from the germline V gene are KGHDR and SFDVKD. V lost 9 bases to trimming and J lost 5 bases; unmatched junction nucleotides: 2. This CDR3 has 12 residues. CDR3 coding DNA: TGTGCCACCGGGAGGGAGACCGGGGAGCTGTTTTTT. Amino acids: CATGRETGELFF.

The chain links TRBV28 to TRBJ2-3, with 7 bases lining up with TRBD2. The junction had 15 bases not matched to a gene; V was cut back by 7 bases and J by 2 bases. The CDR3 consists of 17 residues. The V gene's germline CDR1 is MDHEN and CDR2 SYDVKM. The CDR3 reads CASKGLADGGPTDTQYF. In nucleotides, the CDR3 is TGTGCCAGCAAGGGGCTAGCGGACGGTGGGCCCACAGATACGCAGTATTTT. Full variable domain (rest looked up from reference TRBV28 and TRBJ2-3): DVKVTQSSRYLVKRTGEKVFLECVQDMDHENMFWYRQDPGLGLRLIYFSYDVKMKEKGDIPEGYSVSREKKERFSLILESASTNQTSMYLCASKGLADGGPTDTQYFGPGTRLTVL.

This clonotype was detected a few times. V is TRBV18 and J is TRBJ2-7; D is perhaps TRBD1 (5 bases). Germline V gene sequence: CDR1 KGHSH, CDR2 LQKENI. Trimming shortened V by 3 bases and J by 2 bases, and 11 bases separated the two germline ends. The CDR3 consists of 14 residues. In DNA form, the CDR3 reads TGTGCCAGCTCACCCGGCAGGGCGACCTACGAGCAGTACTTC. It codes for CASSPGRATYEQYF.

The chain is built from TRBV5-4 and TRBJ1-1; D might be TRBD1 (5 bases). The length of the CDR3 is 13 residues. CDR1 and CDR2 from the germline V gene are SGHNT and YYREEE (reference sequence). Trimming cost V 3 bases and J 11 bases, with 17 bases left between them. CDR3 in DNA: TGTGCCAGCAGCTCCGGGACGGGGGAGAGGGCTTTCTTT. This gives the protein CASSSGTGERAFF.

This clonotype was found a few times. V gene TRBV12-3 or TRBV12-4 combines with J gene TRBJ1-6, with D possibly matching TRBD1 (5 bases). The CDR3 is made up of 15 amino acids. V was clipped by 5 bases and J by 8 bases, with 16 bases between them. The CDR3 coding sequence is TGTGCCAGCAGTCTCTCCGGGACGGGGTATTCACCCCTCCACTTT. Translation: CASSLSGTGYSPLHF.

The chain links TRBV6-5 to TRBJ2-1; TRBD2 matches at 10 bases. This CDR3 has 14 amino acids. Trimming cost V 5 bases and J 11 bases; bases outside gene matches: 9. Germline V gene data show CDR1 as MNHEY and CDR2 as SVGAGI. The CDR3 sequence is CASSALAGDQKQFF. The CDR3 bases are TGTGCCAGCAGTGCCCTAGCGGGAGATCAGAAGCAGTTCTTC.

This clonotype occurred many times. The rearrangement links TRBV20-1 to TRBJ2-7; 8 bases fit TRBD2. With V trimmed by 0 bases and J by 2 bases, 12 bases remained unmatched. This CDR3 is 17 amino acids long. CDR1 is DFQATT, CDR2 SNEGSKA, per germline (reference sequence). The CDR3 bases are TGCAGTGCTAGAGATCTAGTACCGGGACTAGATCCCTACGAGCAGTACTTC. Translated, it gives CSARDLVPGLDPYEQYF.

This clonotype was seen more than once but under ten times. The CDR3 here is CSVDTGGVGYGYTF. The CDR3 DNA is TGCAGCGTTGACACTGGAGGAGTTGGTTATGGCTACACCTTC. This chain links TRBV29-1 with TRBJ1-2; no definite D call. Trimming removed 3 bases at V and 5 bases at J, with 16 bases between. CDR1 is SQVTM and CDR2 is ANQGSEA in the germline V gene. This CDR3 has 14 residues.